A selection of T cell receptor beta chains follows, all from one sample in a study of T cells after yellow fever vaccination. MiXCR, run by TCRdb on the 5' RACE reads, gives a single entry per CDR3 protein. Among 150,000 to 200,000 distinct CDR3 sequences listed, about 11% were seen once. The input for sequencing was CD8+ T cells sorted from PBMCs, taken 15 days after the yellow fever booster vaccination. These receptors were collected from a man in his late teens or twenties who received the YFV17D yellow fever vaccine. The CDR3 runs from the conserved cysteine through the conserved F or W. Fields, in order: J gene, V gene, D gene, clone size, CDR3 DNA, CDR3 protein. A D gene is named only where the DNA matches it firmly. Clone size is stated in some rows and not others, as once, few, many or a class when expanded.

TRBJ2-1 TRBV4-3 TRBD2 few TGCGCCAGCAGCCAGAGGCTAGCGGGACGCTACAATGAGCAGTTCTTC CASSQRLAGRYNEQFF
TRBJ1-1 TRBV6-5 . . TGTGCCAGCAGTACCGCCCTCCCGCCTTACACTGAAGCTTTCTTT CASSTALPPYTEAFF
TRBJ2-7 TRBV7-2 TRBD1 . TGTGCCAGCAGCTTAGGGACAGGGGCCCTGAAAGAGCAGTACTTC CASSLGTGALKEQYF
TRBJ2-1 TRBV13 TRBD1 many TGTGCCAGCAGCTTAGAAACCGGGACAGGGGAGAAGCAGTTCTTC CASSLETGTGEKQFF
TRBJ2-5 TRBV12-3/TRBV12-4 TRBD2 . TGTGCCAGCAGCCAGACTAGCGGGAGCACCCAGTACTTC CASSQTSGSTQYF
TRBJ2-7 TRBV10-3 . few TGTGCCACCCTGGGGAGCGAGCAGTACTTC CATLGSEQYF
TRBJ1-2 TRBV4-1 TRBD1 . TGCGCCAGCAGCCACCGCATCACAGGGGACCATGGCTACACCTTC CASSHRITGDHGYTF
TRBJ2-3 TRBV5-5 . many TGTGCCAGCAGCTTCTACTCTAGCACAGATACGCAGTATTTT CASSFYSSTDTQYF
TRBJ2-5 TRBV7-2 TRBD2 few TGTGCCACCTCCCGCCCCCAGGAAGGGCGGGGGGCCCAAGAGACCCAGTACTTC CATSRPQEGRGAQETQYF
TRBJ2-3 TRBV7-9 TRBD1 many TGTGCCAGCAGATCATCGGAACTCACAAGACCGGGACAGGGATTTCGGGGCACAGATACGCAGTATTTT CASRSSELTRPGQGFRGTDTQYF
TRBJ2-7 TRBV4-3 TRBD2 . TGCGCCAGCAGCCACATCGGGACTAGCGGGGTAGCCTACGAGCAGTACTTC CASSHIGTSGVAYEQYF
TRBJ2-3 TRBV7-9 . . TGTGCCAGCAGCTTAGTTAAACTAGTCCCAGATACGCAGTATTTT CASSLVKLVPDTQYF
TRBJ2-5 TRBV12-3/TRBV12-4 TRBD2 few TGTGCCAGCAGTTTCATAGCGGGGAGCGGCCAAGAGACCCAGTACTTC CASSFIAGSGQETQYF
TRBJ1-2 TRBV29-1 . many TGCAGCGGACGCAGGGGTGACTATGGCTACACCTTC CSGRRGDYGYTF
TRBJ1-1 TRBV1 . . TGCACCAGCAGCCAAGAATCAGGGGGCAGGAACACTGAAGCTTTCTTT CTSSQESGGRNTEAFF
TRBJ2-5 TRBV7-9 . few TGTGCCAGCAGCTTTGTCACGGGCCCTAAGGGAGAGACCCAGTACTTC CASSFVTGPKGETQYF
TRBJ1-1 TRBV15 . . TGTGCCACCAGCAGAGATTGGGGCAGGAGGGAAGCTTTCTTT CATSRDWGRREAFF
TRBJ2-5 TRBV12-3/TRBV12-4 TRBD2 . TGTGCCAGCAGACCCCAGCGGGGGGCCCTCCAAGAGAACCAGTACTTC CASRPQRGALQENQYF
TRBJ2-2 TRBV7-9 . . TGTGCCAGCAGCTTACAGGGACAACTCACCGGGGAGCTGTTTTTT CASSLQGQLTGELFF
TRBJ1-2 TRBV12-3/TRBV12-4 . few TGTGCCAGCCAGGTCGGTGGGGTTGGCTACACCTTC CASQVGGVGYTF
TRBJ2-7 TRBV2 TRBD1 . TGTGCCAGCAGGGGGACAGGGCCCGAGCAGTACTTC CASRGTGPEQYF
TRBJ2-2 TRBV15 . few TGTGCCACCAGCAGATCCCTAGAACACACCGGGGAGCTGTTTTTT CATSRSLEHTGELFF
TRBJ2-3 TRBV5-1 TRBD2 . TGCGCCAGCAGCTTGGGAGCGGGGTTAGTCACAGATACGCAGTATTTT CASSLGAGLVTDTQYF
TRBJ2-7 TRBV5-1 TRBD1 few TGCGCCAGCCAGCAAAGACAGGGGGCAAACGAGCAGTACTTC CASQQRQGANEQYF
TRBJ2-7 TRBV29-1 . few TGCAGCGTTGGAGGACCCGATTCCTACGAGCAGTACTTC CSVGGPDSYEQYF
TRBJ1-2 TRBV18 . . TGTGCCAGCTCACCACCCGGGAACTATGGCTACACCTTC CASSPPGNYGYTF
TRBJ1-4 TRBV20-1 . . TGCAGTGCTAGAGATTTCCCGTCGGATAATGAAAAACTGTTTTTT CSARDFPSDNEKLFF
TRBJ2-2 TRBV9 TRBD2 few TGTGCCAGCAGACGACCCGGGGGGGCTGGAACCGGGGAGCTGTTTTTT CASRRPGGAGTGELFF
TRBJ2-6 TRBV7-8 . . TGTGCCAGCACCCTCGTCGGGACATCTGTCTACGGGGCCAACGTCCTGACTTTC CASTLVGTSVYGANVLTF
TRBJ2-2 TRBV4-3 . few TGCGCCAGCAGTTCTACTTCCTATCGCACCGGGGAGCTGTTTTTT CASSSTSYRTGELFF
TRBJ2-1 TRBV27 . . TGTGCCAGCAGTTTATCGATAGAACACAATGAGCAGTTCTTC CASSLSIEHNEQFF
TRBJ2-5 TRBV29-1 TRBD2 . TGCAGCGTTGTGGGACTAGCGGGAGAGACCCAGTACTTC CSVVGLAGETQYF
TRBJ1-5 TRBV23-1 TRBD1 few TGCGCCAGCAGTCAAACAGGGGCCTGGGACAATCAGCCCCAGCATTTT CASSQTGAWDNQPQHF
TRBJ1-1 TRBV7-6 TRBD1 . TGTGCCAGCAGTTTATTTCCACAGGGGGCTGACACTGAAGCTTTCTTT CASSLFPQGADTEAFF
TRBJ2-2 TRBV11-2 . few TGTGCCAGCAGTCCCGGGCCTTACACCGGGGAGCTGTTTTTT CASSPGPYTGELFF
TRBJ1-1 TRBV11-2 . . TGTGCCAGCAGCACATGGAACACTGAAGCTTTCTTT CASSTWNTEAFF
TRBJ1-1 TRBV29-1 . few TGCAGCGGCAGGGTCTCCTCGGCGGACACTGAAGCTTTCTTT CSGRVSSADTEAFF
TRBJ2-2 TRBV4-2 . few TGTGCCAGCAGCCAAGATCCCCGCTTGGGGCAGCTGAACACCGGGGAGCTGTTTTTT CASSQDPRLGQLNTGELFF
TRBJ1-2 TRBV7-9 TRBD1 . TGTGCCAGCAGCTCGGACAGGGGGCAGGATGGCTACACCTTC CASSSDRGQDGYTF
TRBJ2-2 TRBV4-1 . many TGCGCCAGCAGCCAAGTTGGGGTCACCGGGGAGCTGTTTTTT CASSQVGVTGELFF
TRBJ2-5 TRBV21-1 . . TGTGCCAGCAGCCCTTGGCGGGCCTTCCAAGAGACCCAGTACTTC CASSPWRAFQETQYF
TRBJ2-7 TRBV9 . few TGTGCCAGCAGCGTCGGACGGGGAGGCGAGCAGTACTTC CASSVGRGGEQYF
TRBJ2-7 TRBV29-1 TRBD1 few TGCAGCTTCCGGGACAGCTCCTACGAGCAGTACTTC CSFRDSSYEQYF
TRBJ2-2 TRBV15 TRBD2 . TGTGCCACCTTCGACCGGGACTATAAGAACACCGGGGAGCTGTTTTTT CATFDRDYKNTGELFF
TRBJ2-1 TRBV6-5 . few TGTGCCACCAGGGTACCGACCAATGAGCAGTTCTTC CATRVPTNEQFF
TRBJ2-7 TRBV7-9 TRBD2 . TGTGCCAGCAGCTCTGGGTGGAGCGGGGGGTTCTACGAGCAGTACTTC CASSSGWSGGFYEQYF
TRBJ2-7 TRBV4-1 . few TGCGCCAGCAGCCAAAAAACCCCAGGAGCCTACGAGCAGTACTTC CASSQKTPGAYEQYF
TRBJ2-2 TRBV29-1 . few TGCAGCGTTGAAGATATTGGGGAAAACACCGGGGAGCTGTTTTTT CSVEDIGENTGELFF
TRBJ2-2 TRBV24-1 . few TGTGCCACCAGTGAGTCAGCGAACACCGGGGAGCTGTTTTTT CATSESANTGELFF
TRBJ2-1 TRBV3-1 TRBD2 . TGTGCCAGCAGCCAACATCTGTGGACTAGCGGGGAGTACAATGAGCAGTTCTTC CASSQHLWTSGEYNEQFF
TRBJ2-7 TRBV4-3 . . TGCGCCAGCAGCCAAGAAGGAGGGAGCTACGAGCAGTACTTC CASSQEGGSYEQYF
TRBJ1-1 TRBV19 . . TGTGCCAGTAGTATACGAGGGACTGAAGCTTTCTTT CASSIRGTEAFF
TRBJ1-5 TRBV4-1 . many TGCGCCAGCAGCCAAGATGGTTTGAGCAATCAGCCCCAGCATTTT CASSQDGLSNQPQHF
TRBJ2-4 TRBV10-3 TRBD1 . TGTGCCATCAGTGAAATGGGACAGGCCAACATTCAGTACTTC CAISEMGQANIQYF
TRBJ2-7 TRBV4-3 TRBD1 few TGCGCCAGCAGCCAATATTCCGGACAGGGGTACGAGCAGTACTTC CASSQYSGQGYEQYF
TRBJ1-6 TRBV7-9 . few TGTGCCAGCAGCCCCACAGCGGGGATGTATTCACCCCTCCACTTT CASSPTAGMYSPLHF
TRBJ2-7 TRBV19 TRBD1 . TGTGCCAGTAGTCCCGGGACAGGGTATCTCTACGAGCAGTACTTC CASSPGTGYLYEQYF
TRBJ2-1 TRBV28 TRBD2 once TGTGCCAGCAGTTGGACTAGCGGGGGGCTGGCGGATGAGCAGTTCTTC CASSWTSGGLADEQFF
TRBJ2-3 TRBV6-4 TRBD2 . TGTGCCAGCAGTGAAGCGGGGGGTGGTGATACGCAGTATTTT CASSEAGGGDTQYF